This T cell receptor (beta chain) was observed in a study of T cell repertoires in aging, cancer and after chemotherapy (dated by TCRdb to the late 2010s). The study in broad terms: Donors spanned six age groups from 30 or younger to 70 or older, with at least three individuals per group. The cohort comprised around 220 cancer patients, roughly 93 with hematological and 124 with solid cancers, plus 95 healthy donors as a reference group. Several million TCR reads were contained in the full dataset. Peripheral blood TCR beta repertoires from healthy donors and cancer patients were profiled to examine immunoaging and T cell reconstitution after chemotherapy. TCR repertoires from healthy donor controls were recorded over periods of several months to years and showed clear clonal overlap between repeated samplings. General conclusions and limits of the study: According to the authors, the repertoire data do not permit conclusions about immunological memory after chemotherapy. Significantly lower blood TCR diversity and higher clonality were observed in untreated patients with hematological or solid cancers than in age-matched healthy donors. Median generation probability increased over the chemotherapy interval in both cancer cohorts, suggesting repertoire reconstitution through rebound thymic output. In healthy donors, the drop in TCR diversity with age came mainly from a loss of richness, whereas in cancer patients a loss of evenness also played a part.

Rearranged TRB sequences spanning V, D and J segments were amplified in a multiplex touch-down PCR with a mixed TRB-A/B primer pool. Illumina adapters and sample indices were added to the amplicons in two consecutive PCR reactions performed with Phusion HS II polymerase. Amplicons were gel-purified using the NucleoSpin Gel and PCR Clean-up kit and were subsequently checked with Qubit and an Agilent 2100 Bioanalyzer. Sequencing of libraries was carried out on an Illumina MiSeq in 600-cycle, single-indexed, paired-end runs. Under the source paper's analysis protocol: MiXCR versions 2.12 and 3.0.5 were used to process TRB sequences. Each unique CDR3 nucleotide sequence was counted as one clone, and only productive sequences with at least two reads were retained. The repertoire metrics were Shannon diversity, evenness, clonality (calculated as one minus evenness), and diversity profiles parameterized by alpha from 0 to 5. The IGoR algorithm was used to compute generation probabilities of clones in paired pre- and post-chemotherapy samples. The raw public data were reprocessed by TCRdb itself: fastp quality trimming at Q25, MiXCR clonotype calling, in-frame beta chains only. Under each unique CDR3 protein, matching rows form one entry showing the most common genes and DNA. These V and J calls derive from TCRdb rather than the authors' analysis. The sample includes 3,200 or so distinct CDR3 sequences, with 34% observed a single time. The ten largest account for 47% of the sample.

The CDR3 runs 12 residues from the cysteine to the phenylalanine. Kept here is only the CDR3 DNA, which spans 36 bases and is read in frame from base 1. From a lookup of the germline V gene, CDR1 and CDR2 are SGHDT and YYEEEE. V is pared back by 4 bases and J by 8 bases, with 12 bases lying between the germline termini. Genomic DNA extracted from peripheral blood, rather than sorted cells or RNA, was used as the source for amplification of TCR beta rearrangements. Note on this clonotype: Its antigen is unknown. Base-call qualities are not available, and no considerably larger clone is one nucleotide away.

Sequencing input: blood. The receptor chain draws on TRBV5-6 and TRBJ1-1; TRBD1 could be the D gene, as 6 bases match. The sequence derives from a human donor in good health. The CDR3 loop reads CASSTQGPEAFF. Here is the DNA: TGTGCCAGCAGCACCCAGGGGCCCGAAGCTTTCTTT.